This T cell receptor beta chain is from a study of lymphopenia after photon versus proton radiotherapy. Some clones are missing from TCRdb's copy, which holds only in-frame ones; the method was immunoSEQ multiplex PCR. The table shows roughly 30,000 clones, with roughly four fifths occurring only once. The CDR3 has 14 residues. V was cut by 0 bases and J by 8 bases, with 10 bases left in between. Germline values: CDR1 SGHNT, CDR2 YENEEA. The chain uses TRBV11-3 and TRBJ2-2; no definite D call. The source was peripheral blood, collected from a patient treated with photon-based radiotherapy. The TCR was taken from a man aged 45 to 65 with gastric cancer. The CDR3 sequence: CASSLDRIHGELFF. CDR3 nucleotides: TGTGCCAGCAGCTTAGACAGGATTCATGGGGAGCTGTTTTTT. Drawing the rest from reference TRBV11-3 and TRBJ2-2, the complete variable domain is EAGVVQSPRYKIIEKKQPVAFWCNPISGHNTLYWYLQNLGQGPELLIRYENEEAVDDSQLPKDRFSAERLKGVDSTLKIQPAELGDSAVYLCASSLDRIHGELFFGEGSRLTVL.